The subject of this entry is one T cell receptor (beta chain). This sample is part of a study of blood T cell repertoires in COVID-19. Study-level background: Nucleic acid was either cDNA or gDNA, and it came from T cells, B-cell-depleted T cells, or PBMCs.

Repertoires were generated with immunoSEQ multiplex PCR, while TCRdb's copy carries only in-frame clones and drops some. There are roughly 86,000 clones in the sample; approximately 89% occur only once, and less than 5% lies in the top ten. The CDR3 totals 15 residues. With 4 bases clipped from V and 3 bases from J, the junction kept 6 bases outside the gene matches. The germline CDR1 and CDR2 sequences are LGHDT and YNNKEL (reference sequence). The chain uses TRBV3-1 (or the pseudogene TRBV3-2) and TRBJ2-3, with TRBD2 identical over 8 bases. The sequence came from a man aged 45-65 years with active or convalescent COVID-19. Sequenced: peripheral blood. CDR3 sequence (DNA): TGTGCCAGCAGCCCCGGGGGGGCCAAAACAGATACGCAGTATTTT. Residues: CASSPGGAKTDTQYF.